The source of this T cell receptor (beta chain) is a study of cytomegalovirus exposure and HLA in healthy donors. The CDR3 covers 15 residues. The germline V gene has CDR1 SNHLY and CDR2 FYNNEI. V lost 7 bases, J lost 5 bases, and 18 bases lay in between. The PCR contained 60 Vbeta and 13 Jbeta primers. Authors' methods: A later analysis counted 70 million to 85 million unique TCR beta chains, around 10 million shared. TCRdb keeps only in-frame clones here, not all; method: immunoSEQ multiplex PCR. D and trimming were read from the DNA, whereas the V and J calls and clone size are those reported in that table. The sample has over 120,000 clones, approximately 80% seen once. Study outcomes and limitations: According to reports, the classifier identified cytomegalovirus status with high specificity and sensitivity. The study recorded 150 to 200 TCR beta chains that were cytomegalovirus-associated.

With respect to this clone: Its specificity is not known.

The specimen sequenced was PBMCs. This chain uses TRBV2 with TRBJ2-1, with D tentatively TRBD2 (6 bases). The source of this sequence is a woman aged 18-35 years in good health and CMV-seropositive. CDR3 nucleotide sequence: TGTGCCAGCAAGGACCATGGGCGGGGAGACAATGAGCAGTTCTTC. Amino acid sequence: CASKDHGRGDNEQFF.